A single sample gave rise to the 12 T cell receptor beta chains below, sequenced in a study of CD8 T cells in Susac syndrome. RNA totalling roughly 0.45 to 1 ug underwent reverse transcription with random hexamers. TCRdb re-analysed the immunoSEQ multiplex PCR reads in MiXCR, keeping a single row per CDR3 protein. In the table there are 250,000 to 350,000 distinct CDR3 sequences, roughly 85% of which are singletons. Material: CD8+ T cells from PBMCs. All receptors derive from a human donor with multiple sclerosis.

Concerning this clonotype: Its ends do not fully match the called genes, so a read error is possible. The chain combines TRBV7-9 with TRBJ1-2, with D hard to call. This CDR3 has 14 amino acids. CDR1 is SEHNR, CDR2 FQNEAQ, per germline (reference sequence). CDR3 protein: CASILETGGYGYTF. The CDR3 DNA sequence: TGTGCCAGCATCTTAGAAACCGGCGGCTATGGCTACACCTTC.

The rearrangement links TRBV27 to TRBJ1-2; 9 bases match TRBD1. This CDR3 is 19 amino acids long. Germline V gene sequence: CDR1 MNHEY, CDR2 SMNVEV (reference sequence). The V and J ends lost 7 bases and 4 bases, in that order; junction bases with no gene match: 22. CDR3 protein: CASTQKPPGQGEDGYGYTF. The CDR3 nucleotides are TGTGCCAGCACCCAGAAACCTCCGGGACAGGGAGAGGACGGCTATGGCTACACCTTC.

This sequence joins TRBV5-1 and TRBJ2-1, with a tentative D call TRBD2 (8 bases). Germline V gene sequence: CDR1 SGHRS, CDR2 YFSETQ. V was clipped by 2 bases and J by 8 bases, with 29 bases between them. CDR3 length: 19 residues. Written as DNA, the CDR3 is TGCGCCAGCAGCTTTCCGGGACAGATAGCTAGCGGGCTAGGACATGAGCAGTTCTTC. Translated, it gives CASSFPGQIASGLGHEQFF.

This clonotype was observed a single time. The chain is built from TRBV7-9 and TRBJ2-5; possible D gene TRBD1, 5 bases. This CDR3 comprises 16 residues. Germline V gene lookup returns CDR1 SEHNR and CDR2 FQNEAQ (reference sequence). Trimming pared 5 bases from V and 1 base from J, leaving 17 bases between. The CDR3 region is CASSPAQGAFQETQYF. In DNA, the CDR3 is TGTGCCAGCAGCCCAGCGCAAGGGGCCTTCCAAGAGACCCAGTACTTC.

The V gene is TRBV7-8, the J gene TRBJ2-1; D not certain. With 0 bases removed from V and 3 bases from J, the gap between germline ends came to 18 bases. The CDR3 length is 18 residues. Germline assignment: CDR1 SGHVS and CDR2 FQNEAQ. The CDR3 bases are TGTGCCAGCAGCTTAGCGCTTGTAGTCGCGCCGATCTACAATGAGCAGTTCTTC. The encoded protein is CASSLALVVAPIYNEQFF.

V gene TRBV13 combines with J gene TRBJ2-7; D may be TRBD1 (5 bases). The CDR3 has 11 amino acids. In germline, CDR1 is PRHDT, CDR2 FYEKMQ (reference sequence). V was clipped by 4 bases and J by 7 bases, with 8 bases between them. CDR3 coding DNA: TGTGCCAGCAGCTCAGGGCCAGAGCAGTACTTC. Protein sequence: CASSSGPEQYF.

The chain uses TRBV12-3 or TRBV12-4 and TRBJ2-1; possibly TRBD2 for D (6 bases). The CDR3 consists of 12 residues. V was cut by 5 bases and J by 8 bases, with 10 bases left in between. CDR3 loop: CASSRWGDEQFF. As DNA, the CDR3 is TGTGCCAGCAGTCGATGGGGGGATGAGCAGTTCTTC.

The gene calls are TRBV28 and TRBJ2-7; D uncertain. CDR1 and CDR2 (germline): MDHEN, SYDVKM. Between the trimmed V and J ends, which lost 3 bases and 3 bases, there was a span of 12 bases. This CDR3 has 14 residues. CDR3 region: CASSFRLGDYEQYF. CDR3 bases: TGTGCCAGCAGTTTTAGGCTTGGGGACTACGAGCAGTACTTC.

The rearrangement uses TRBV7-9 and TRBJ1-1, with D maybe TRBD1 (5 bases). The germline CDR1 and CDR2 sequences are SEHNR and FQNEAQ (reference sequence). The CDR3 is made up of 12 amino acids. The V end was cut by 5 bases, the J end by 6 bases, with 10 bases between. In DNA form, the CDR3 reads TGTGCCAGCAGCAACGGGGGATCTGAAGCTTTCTTT. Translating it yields CASSNGGSEAFF.

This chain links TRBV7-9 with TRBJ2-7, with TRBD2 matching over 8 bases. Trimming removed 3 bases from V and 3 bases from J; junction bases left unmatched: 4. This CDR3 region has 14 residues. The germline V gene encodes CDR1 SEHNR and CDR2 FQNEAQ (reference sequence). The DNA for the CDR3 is TGTGCCAGCAGCTTCGGCGGGGGGAACTACGAGCAGTACTTC. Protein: CASSFGGGNYEQYF.

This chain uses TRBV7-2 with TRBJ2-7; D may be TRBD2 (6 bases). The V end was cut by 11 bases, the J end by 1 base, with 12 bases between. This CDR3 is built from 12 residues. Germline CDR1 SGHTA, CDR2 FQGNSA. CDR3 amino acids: CAGGGGSYEQYF. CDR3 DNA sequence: TGTGCCGGGGGAGGTGGATCCTACGAGCAGTACTTC.

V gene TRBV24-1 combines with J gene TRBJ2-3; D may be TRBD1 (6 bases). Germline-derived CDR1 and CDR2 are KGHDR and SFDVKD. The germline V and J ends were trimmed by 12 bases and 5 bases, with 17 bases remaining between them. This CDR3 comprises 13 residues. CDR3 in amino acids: CAVSAGAGDTQYF. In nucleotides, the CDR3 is TGTGCCGTATCGGCAGGGGCGGGAGATACGCAGTATTTT.